This T cell receptor beta chain was captured in a study of cytomegalovirus exposure and HLA in healthy donors. The PCR made use of 60 Vbeta and 13 Jbeta primers. Method: immunoSEQ multiplex PCR; TCRdb's copy keeps in-frame clones and lacks some. Of about 150,000 clones in the sample, around 82% were seen once. The specimen was PBMCs. This receptor was obtained from a woman in her 40s in good health and CMV-seropositive.

CDR3 sequence: CAWSEGGSEEKLFF. The CDR3 nucleotides read TGTGCCTGGAGCGAGGGAGGATCTGAAGAAAAACTGTTTTTT. The chain uses TRBV30 and TRBJ1-4, with unresolved D. The CDR3 is 14 amino acids. Germline V CDR1 and CDR2: GTSNPN, SVGIG (reference sequence). V was trimmed by 3 bases and J by 8 bases, leaving 16 bases between them.